This T cell receptor beta chain was recovered during a study of siplizumab effects on memory and regulatory T cells. TCRdb keeps only in-frame clones here, not all; method: immunoSEQ multiplex PCR. This sample has 99,000 or so clones, with just under 95% found just once. This clonotype was obtained from a human donor in good health. Sequenced sample: non-Treg CD4+ T cells sorted from blood.

The DNA for the CDR3 is TGTGCCAGCCAGGGACTAGCGGGGGCCACGACCTACGAGCAGTACTTC. This sequence encodes CASQGLAGATTYEQYF. This rearrangement joins TRBV28 to TRBJ2-7; TRBD2 aligns across 14 bases. CDR1 and CDR2 (germline): MDHEN, SYDVKM. The CDR3 sequence is 16 residues long. With V trimmed by 8 bases and J by 2 bases, 8 bases remained unmatched.